This TCR beta chain was retrieved from a study of blood T cell repertoires in COVID-19. Repertoires were generated with immunoSEQ multiplex PCR, while TCRdb's copy carries only in-frame clones and drops some. The sample yields fewer than 110,000 clones, around 87% seen once. Germline CDR1 reads SGDLS; CDR2 reads YYNGEE. The V segment lost 4 bases and the J segment 8 bases; nucleotides outside the gene matches: 4. This CDR3 is 13 amino acids long. This clonotype originated in a woman younger than 45 with acute or convalescent COVID-19. The genes are TRBV9 and TRBJ2-1; 9 nucleotides line up with TRBD1. Specimen: peripheral blood. Here the CDR3 DNA reads TGTGCCAGCAGCCAGGGGACAGGGTATGAGCAGTTCTTC. This gives the protein CASSQGTGYEQFF.